These 2 T cell receptor beta chains originate from one sample sequenced in a study of blood T cell repertoires in COVID-19. Produced via immunoSEQ multiplex PCR; TCRdb's table is partial and in-frame only. The sample has hundreds of thousands of clones, roughly 90% seen once. Sequencing used peripheral blood. These receptors were obtained from a woman in her forties or fifties who had recovered from COVID-19.

This clone has just a few counts. The rearrangement links TRBV4-1 to TRBJ1-1, with 7 nucleotides matching TRBD1. V was clipped by 2 bases and J by 5 bases; unmatched bases: 8. The CDR3 runs 15 residues. The V gene's germline CDR1 is MGHRA and CDR2 YSYEKL. In DNA form, the CDR3 reads TGCGCCAGCAGCCAATTGACAGGGCGGTGGACTGAAGCTTTCTTT. This gives the protein CASSQLTGRWTEAFF.

The chain combines TRBV19 with TRBJ2-1; TRBD1 is a possible D gene (5 bases). This CDR3 has 17 amino acids. Germline V gene sequence: CDR1 LNHDA, CDR2 SQIVND (reference sequence). The V and J ends lost 8 bases and 7 bases respectively, with 27 bases between them. CDR3 residues: CASRGSKAGKKRNEQFF. The CDR3 DNA sequence: TGTGCCAGTCGCGGAAGCAAGGCAGGGAAGAAACGTAATGAGCAGTTCTTC.